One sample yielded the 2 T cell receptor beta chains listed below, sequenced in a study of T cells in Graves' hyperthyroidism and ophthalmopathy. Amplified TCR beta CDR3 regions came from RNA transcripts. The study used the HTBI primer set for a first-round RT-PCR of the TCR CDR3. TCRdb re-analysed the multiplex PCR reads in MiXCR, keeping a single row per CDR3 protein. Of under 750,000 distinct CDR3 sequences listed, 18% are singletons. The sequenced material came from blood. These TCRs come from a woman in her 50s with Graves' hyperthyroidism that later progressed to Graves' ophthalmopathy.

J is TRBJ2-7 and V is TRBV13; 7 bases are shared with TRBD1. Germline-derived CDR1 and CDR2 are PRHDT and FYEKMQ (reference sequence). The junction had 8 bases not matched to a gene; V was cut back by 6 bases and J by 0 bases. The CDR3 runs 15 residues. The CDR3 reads CASRHRGRSSYEQYF. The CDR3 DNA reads TGTGCCAGCAGGCACAGGGGAAGGAGCTCCTACGAGCAGTACTTC.

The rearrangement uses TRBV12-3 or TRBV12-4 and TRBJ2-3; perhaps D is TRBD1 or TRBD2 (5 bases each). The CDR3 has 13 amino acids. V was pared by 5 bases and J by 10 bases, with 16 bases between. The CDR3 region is CASSRGRPSAQYF. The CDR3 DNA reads TGTGCCAGCAGTCGGGGCCGTCCTTCGGCGCAGTATTTT.